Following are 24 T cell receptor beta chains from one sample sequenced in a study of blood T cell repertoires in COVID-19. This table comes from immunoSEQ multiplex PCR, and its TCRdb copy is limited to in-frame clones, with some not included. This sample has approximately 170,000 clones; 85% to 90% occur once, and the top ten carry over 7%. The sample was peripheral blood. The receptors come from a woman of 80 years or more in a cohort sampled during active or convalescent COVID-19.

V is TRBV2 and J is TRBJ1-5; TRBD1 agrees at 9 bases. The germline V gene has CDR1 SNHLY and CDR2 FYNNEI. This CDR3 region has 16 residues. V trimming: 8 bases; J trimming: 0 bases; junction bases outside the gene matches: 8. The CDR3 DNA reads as TGTGCCAGCGGGGAGACAGGGGGGTATAGCAATCAGCCCCAGCATTTT. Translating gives CASGETGGYSNQPQHF.

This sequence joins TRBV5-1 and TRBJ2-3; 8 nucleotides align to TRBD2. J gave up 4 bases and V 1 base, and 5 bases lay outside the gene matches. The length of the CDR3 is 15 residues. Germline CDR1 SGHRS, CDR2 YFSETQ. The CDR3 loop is CASSLQAGVADTQYF. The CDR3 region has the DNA TGCGCCAGCAGCTTGCAAGCGGGAGTTGCAGATACGCAGTATTTT.

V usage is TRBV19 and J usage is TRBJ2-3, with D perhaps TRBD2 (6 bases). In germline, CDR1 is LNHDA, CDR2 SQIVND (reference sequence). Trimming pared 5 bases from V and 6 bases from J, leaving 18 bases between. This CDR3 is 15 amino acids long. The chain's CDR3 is CASSPRLVSGDTQYF. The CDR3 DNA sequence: TGTGCCAGTAGTCCCCGACTAGTCTCGGGGGATACGCAGTATTTT.

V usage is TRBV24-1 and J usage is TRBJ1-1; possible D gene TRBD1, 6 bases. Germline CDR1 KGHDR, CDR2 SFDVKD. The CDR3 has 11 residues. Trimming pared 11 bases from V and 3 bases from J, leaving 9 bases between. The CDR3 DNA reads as TGTGCCATCCCAGGGGACACTGAAGCTTTCTTT. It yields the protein CAIPGDTEAFF.

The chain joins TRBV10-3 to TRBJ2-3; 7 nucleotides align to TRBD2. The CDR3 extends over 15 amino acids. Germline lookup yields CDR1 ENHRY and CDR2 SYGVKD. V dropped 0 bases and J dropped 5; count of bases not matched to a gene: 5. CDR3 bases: TGTGCCATCAGTGAGTCGTTGGGAGGGGAAGATACGCAGTATTTT. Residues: CAISESLGGEDTQYF.

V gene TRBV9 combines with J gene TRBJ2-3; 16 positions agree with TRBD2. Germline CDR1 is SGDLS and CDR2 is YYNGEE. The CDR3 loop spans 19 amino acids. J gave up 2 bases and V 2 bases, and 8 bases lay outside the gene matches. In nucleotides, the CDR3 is TGTGCCAGCAGCGTTTCGGGACTAGCGGGGGGGCCAAACACAGATACGCAGTATTTT. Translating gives CASSVSGLAGGPNTDTQYF.

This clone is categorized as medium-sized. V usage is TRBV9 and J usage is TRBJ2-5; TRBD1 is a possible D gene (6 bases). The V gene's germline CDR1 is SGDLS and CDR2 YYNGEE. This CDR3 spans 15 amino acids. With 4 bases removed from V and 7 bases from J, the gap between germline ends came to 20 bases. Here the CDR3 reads CASSSDATIRGTQYF. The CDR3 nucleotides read TGTGCCAGCAGCTCAGACGCAACGATCAGGGGGACCCAGTACTTC.

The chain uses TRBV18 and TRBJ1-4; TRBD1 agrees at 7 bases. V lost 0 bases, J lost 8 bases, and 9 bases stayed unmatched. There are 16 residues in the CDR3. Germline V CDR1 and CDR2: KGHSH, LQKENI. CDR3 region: CASSPPSRQGDEKLFF. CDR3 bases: TGTGCCAGCTCACCACCGTCCAGACAGGGAGACGAAAAACTGTTTTTT.

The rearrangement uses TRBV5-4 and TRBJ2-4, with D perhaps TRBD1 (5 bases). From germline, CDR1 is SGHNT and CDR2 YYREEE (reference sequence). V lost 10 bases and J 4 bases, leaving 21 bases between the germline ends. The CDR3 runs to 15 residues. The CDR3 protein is CASQVGRELKNIQYF. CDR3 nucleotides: TGTGCCTCCCAGGTGGGCAGGGAATTAAAAAACATTCAGTACTTC.

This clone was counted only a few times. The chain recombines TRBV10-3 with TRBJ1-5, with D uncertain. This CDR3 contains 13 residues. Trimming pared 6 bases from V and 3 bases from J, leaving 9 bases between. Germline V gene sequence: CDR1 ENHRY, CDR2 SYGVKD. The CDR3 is CAIRGSDNQPQHF. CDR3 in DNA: TGTGCCATCAGGGGGAGTGACAATCAGCCCCAGCATTTT.

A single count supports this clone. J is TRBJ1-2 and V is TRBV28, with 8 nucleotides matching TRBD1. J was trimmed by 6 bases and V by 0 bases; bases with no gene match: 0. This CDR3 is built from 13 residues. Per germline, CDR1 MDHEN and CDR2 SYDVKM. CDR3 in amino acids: CASSLWTGDGYTF. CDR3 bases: TGTGCCAGCAGTTTATGGACAGGGGATGGCTACACCTTC.

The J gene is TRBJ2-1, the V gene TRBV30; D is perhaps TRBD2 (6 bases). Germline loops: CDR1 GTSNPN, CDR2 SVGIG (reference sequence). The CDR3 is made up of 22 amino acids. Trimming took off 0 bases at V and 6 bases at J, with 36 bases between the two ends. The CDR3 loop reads CAWSVGRILGRDFKRLLNEQFF. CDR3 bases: TGTGCCTGGAGTGTAGGGCGAATTCTCGGTAGGGACTTCAAGCGGCTTCTCAATGAGCAGTTCTTC.

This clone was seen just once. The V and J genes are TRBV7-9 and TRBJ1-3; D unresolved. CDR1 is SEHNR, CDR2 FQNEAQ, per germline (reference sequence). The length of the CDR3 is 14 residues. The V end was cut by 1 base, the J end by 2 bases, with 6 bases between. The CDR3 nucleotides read TGTGCCAGCAGCTTAGGGTTAGCTGGAAACACCATATATTTT. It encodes CASSLGLAGNTIYF.

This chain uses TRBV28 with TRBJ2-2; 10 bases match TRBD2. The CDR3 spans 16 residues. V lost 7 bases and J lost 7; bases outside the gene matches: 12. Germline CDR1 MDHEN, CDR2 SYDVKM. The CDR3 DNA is TGTGCCAGCACCCCTCGAGCGGGGGGGTTTGGCGGGGAGCTGTTTTTT. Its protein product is CASTPRAGGFGGELFF.

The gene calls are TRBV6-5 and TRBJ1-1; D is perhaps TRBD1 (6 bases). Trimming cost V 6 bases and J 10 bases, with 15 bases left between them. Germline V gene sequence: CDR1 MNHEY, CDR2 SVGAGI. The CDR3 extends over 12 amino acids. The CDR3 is CASRTRVGAAFF. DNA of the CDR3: TGTGCCAGCAGAACCCGGGTGGGGGCAGCTTTCTTT.

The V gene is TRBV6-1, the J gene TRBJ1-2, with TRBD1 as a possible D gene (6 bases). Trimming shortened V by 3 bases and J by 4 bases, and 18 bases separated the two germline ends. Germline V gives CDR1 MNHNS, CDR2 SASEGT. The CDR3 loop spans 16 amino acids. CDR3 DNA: TGTGCCAGCAGTGACGACAGGTGGCAACTGATCTATGGCTACACCTTC. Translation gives CASSDDRWQLIYGYTF.

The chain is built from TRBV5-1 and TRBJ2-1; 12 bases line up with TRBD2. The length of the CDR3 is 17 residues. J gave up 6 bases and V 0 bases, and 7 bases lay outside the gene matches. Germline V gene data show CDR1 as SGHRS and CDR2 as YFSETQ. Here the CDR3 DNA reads TGCGCCAGCAGCTTGGCCTGGCTAGCGGGGGGGTTCAATGAGCAGTTCTTC. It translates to CASSLAWLAGGFNEQFF.

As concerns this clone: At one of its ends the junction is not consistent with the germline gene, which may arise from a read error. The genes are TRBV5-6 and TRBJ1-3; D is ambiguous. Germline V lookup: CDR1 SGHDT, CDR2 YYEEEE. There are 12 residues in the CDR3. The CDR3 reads CASSSAIPGTTF. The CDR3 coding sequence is TGTGCCAGCAGCTCAGCGATCCCGGGAACCACTTTT.

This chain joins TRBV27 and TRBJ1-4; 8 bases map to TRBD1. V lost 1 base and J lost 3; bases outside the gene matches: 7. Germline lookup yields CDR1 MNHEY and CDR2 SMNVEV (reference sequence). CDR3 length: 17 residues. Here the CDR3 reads CASSLFARGLSNEKLFF. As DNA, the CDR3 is TGTGCCAGCAGTTTATTTGCCAGGGGGCTTTCTAATGAAAAACTGTTTTTT.

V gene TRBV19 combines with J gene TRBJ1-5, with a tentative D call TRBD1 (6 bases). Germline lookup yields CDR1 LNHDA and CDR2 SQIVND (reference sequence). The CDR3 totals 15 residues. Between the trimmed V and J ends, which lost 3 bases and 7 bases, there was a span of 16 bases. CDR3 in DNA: TGTGCCAGTAGTATGATGGTTGGGGGGGCCCAGCCCCAGCATTTT. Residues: CASSMMVGGAQPQHF.

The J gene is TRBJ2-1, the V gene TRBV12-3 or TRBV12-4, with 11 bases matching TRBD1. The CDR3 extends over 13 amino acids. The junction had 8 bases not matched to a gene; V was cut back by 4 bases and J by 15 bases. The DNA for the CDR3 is TGTGCCAGCAGTTCAGGGACAGGGGGAACCCCGTTCTTC. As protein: CASSSGTGGTPFF.

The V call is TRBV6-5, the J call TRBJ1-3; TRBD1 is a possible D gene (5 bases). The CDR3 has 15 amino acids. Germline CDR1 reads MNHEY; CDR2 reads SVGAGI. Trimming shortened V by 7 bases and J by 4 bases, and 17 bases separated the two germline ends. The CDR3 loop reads CASTKDRAGGNTIYF. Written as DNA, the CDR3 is TGTGCCAGCACCAAGGACCGGGCAGGGGGAAACACCATATATTTT.

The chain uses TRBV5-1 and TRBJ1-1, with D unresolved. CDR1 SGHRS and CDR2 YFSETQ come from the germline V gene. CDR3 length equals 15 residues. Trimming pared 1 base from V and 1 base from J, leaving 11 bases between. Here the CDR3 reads CASSLLLAENTEAFF. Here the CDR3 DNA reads TGCGCCAGCAGCTTGTTGCTTGCAGAGAACACTGAAGCTTTCTTT. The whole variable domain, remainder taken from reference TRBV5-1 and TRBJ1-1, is KAGVTQTPRYLIKTRGQQVTLSCSPISGHRSVSWYQQTPGQGLQFLFEYFSETQRNKGNFPGRFSGRQFSNSRSEMNVSTLELGDSALYLCASSLLLAENTEAFFGQGTRLTVV.

CDR3 bases: TGCGCCAGCAGCCAGCTCTCCAAATCGTGGGGGCTAAGCACAGATACGCAGTATTTT. Residues: CASSQLSKSWGLSTDTQYF. V and J are TRBV4-3 and TRBJ2-3, with D perhaps TRBD1 (6 bases). This CDR3 is built from 19 residues. Germline-derived CDR1 and CDR2 are LGHNA and YSLEER. The germline V and J ends were trimmed by 3 bases and 0 bases, with 22 bases remaining between them.